This T cell receptor beta chain is from a study of T cell responses to AZD1222 COVID-19 vaccine. General observations from the study: Repertoires were collected only later (after the peak T cell response had occurred). Spike-specific TCR breadth and depth both grew after two AZD1222 doses. Spike-wide vaccine-associated CD4 TCRs dominated at 160-218 and 743-854.

Clones were read by immunoSEQ multiplex PCR, and TCRdb kept only the in-frame ones, dropping some. The sample includes about 97,000 clones, 80% to 85% seen only once; the top ten take more than 15%. V lost 6 bases and J lost 6, with 16 bases in between. This CDR3 is built from 14 residues. Per the germline V gene, CDR1 is SGHDT and CDR2 is YYEEEE. Note on this clone: Its antigen is currently unknown.

The sample consisted of peripheral blood, taken on day 0 of AZD1222 vaccination. The sequence came from an adult in good health. This chain uses TRBV5-6 with TRBJ1-5; possibly TRBD1 for D (6 bases). CDR3 in amino acids: CASNPWGPSQPQHF. CDR3 bases: TGTGCCAGCAATCCATGGGGGCCGAGTCAGCCCCAGCATTTT.